Shown below are 9 T cell receptor beta chains from a single sample sequenced in a study of T cell responses to AZD1222 COVID-19 vaccine (dated by TCRdb to about 2021). The time point label for this specimen denotes: about 28 days (+/-7) after the second vaccine dose. Libraries came from the immunoSEQ multiplex PCR assay. Entries here come from immuneACCESS through TCRdb and include only in-frame sequences with V and J called. Some clones fail to appear in such tables; in the studies checked, an unresolved V gene covers under half of the shortfall, and the cause of the remainder is unknown. The sample yields 80,000 to 100,000 clones; approximately 88% were counted once. Roughly 12% of the sample is taken by the ten largest. The input for sequencing was peripheral blood, taken 28 days after the second AZD1222 dose. Every receptor here comes from an adult who received the AZD1222 COVID-19 vaccine.

The rearrangement uses TRBV6-5 and TRBJ2-7; no clear D gene. The CDR3 totals 15 residues. CDR1 and CDR2 (germline): MNHEY, SVGAGI. V lost 0 bases and J 0 bases, leaving 9 bases between the germline ends. Here the CDR3 DNA reads TGTGCCAGCAGTTACTCGGCAATGAGCTCCTACGAGCAGTACTTC. Translating gives CASSYSAMSSYEQYF.

This rearrangement joins TRBV6-5 to TRBJ1-6, with D maybe TRBD1 (5 bases). Germline V gene lookup returns CDR1 MNHEY and CDR2 SVGAGI. Trimming removed 0 bases from V and 9 bases from J, with 15 bases in between. CDR3 length: 16 amino acids. The CDR3 loop reads CASSYSGRGGPSPLHF. CDR3 sequence (DNA): TGTGCCAGCAGTTACTCGGGTCGGGGGGGACCTTCACCCCTCCACTTT.

The chain links TRBV15 to TRBJ1-6, with a weak D call TRBD1 (5 bases). Germline V lookup: CDR1 LNHNV, CDR2 YYDKDF (reference sequence). Between the trimmed V and J ends, which lost 0 bases and 6 bases, there was a span of 9 bases. The CDR3 consists of 15 residues. The CDR3 protein is CATSRDQGINSPLHF. The CDR3 DNA reads TGTGCCACCAGCAGAGATCAGGGTATTAATTCACCCCTCCACTTT.

The rearrangement uses TRBV28 and TRBJ1-6; the D is unclear. Trimming took off 6 bases at V and 2 bases at J, with 8 bases between the two ends. There are 14 residues in the CDR3. Germline V gene lookup returns CDR1 MDHEN and CDR2 SYDVKM. CDR3 sequence reads: CASRIRPYNSPLHF. The CDR3 DNA is TGTGCCAGCAGGATACGCCCCTATAATTCACCCCTCCACTTT.

This sequence joins TRBV9 and TRBJ1-5, with D tentatively TRBD1 (6 bases). V gave up 4 bases and J gave up 6 bases, with 14 bases separating them. Germline V gene lookup returns CDR1 SGDLS and CDR2 YYNGEE. The CDR3 totals 14 residues. CDR3 loop: CASSPRGGTQPQHF. Written as DNA, the CDR3 is TGTGCCAGCAGCCCCCGGGGGGGCACTCAGCCCCAGCATTTT. The entire variable domain, with the rest obtained from reference TRBV9 and TRBJ1-5, is as follows: DSGVTQTPKHLITATGQRVTLRCSPRSGDLSVYWYQQSLDQGLQFLIQYYNGEERAKGNILERFSAQQFPDLHSELNLSSLELGDSALYFCASSPRGGTQPQHFGDGTRLSIL.

This clone appeared once. The rearrangement links TRBV14 to TRBJ2-5; D unclear. The CDR3 has 13 residues. CDR1 is SGHDN, CDR2 FVKESK, per germline. V lost 2 bases and J 1 base, leaving 5 bases between the germline ends. The DNA for the CDR3 is TGTGCCAGCAGCCAAAACCTCCAAGAGACCCAGTACTTC. Its translation is CASSQNLQETQYF.

This rearrangement joins TRBV5-1 to TRBJ2-3; a possible D gene is TRBD1 (6 bases). From germline, CDR1 is SGHRS and CDR2 YFSETQ. This CDR3 comprises 15 residues. V gave up 0 bases and J gave up 4 bases, with 12 bases separating them. The CDR3 DNA sequence: TGCGCCAGCAGCTTGGGGTTTGGGGGCGCAGATACGCAGTATTTT. Translated, it gives CASSLGFGGADTQYF. Together with reference TRBV5-1 and TRBJ2-3, the CDR3 gives the full variable domain: KAGVTQTPRYLIKTRGQQVTLSCSPISGHRSVSWYQQTPGQGLQFLFEYFSETQRNKGNFPGRFSGRQFSNSRSEMNVSTLELGDSALYLCASSLGFGGADTQYFGPGTRLTVL.

The gene calls are TRBV6-5 and TRBJ1-4, with a tentative D call TRBD1 (6 bases). The CDR3 runs 14 residues. The germline V gene encodes CDR1 MNHEY and CDR2 SVGAGI. Trimming pared 2 bases from V and 7 bases from J, leaving 11 bases between. In DNA form, the CDR3 reads TGTGCCAGCAGTTACGAGGGGGAGGGTGAAAAACTGTTTTTT. Protein sequence: CASSYEGEGEKLFF.

The V call is TRBV5-1, the J call TRBJ2-5; 7 bases are shared with TRBD2. Germline V lookup: CDR1 SGHRS, CDR2 YFSETQ. The V and J ends lost 4 bases and 5 bases, in that order; junction bases with no gene match: 11. This CDR3 comprises 15 residues. The CDR3 sequence is CASSGPSGVGETQYF. The CDR3 region has the DNA TGCGCCAGCAGCGGGCCCAGCGGGGTGGGGGAGACCCAGTACTTC. Full variable domain (rest looked up from reference TRBV5-1 and TRBJ2-5): KAGVTQTPRYLIKTRGQQVTLSCSPISGHRSVSWYQQTPGQGLQFLFEYFSETQRNKGNFPGRFSGRQFSNSRSEMNVSTLELGDSALYLCASSGPSGVGETQYFGPGTRLLVL.